The rows below give T cell receptor beta chains drawn from one sample of a study of OX40 agonist ivuxolimab in advanced cancers. Repertoires were generated with immunoSEQ multiplex PCR, while TCRdb's copy carries only in-frame clones and drops some. The repertoire has roughly 26,000 clones, approximately 90% of them found once; the top ten carry approximately 19%. The sample consisted of CD4+ or CD8+ T cells sorted from blood, taken in a trial of the OX40 agonist ivuxolimab. Source of these receptors: an adult with an advanced solid tumor such as melanoma, head and neck, liver or kidney cancer. The CDR3 runs from the conserved cysteine through the conserved F or W. Each record gives: clone size, V gene, J gene, D gene, CDR3 DNA, CDR3 protein. The D gene is left open where the match is weak. Not every row has a clone size; where given, it reads once, few, many or a size class.

.,TRBV7-9,TRBJ2-3,.,TGTGCCAGCAGAGACATCACAGATACGCAGTATTTT,CASRDITDTQYF
.,TRBV11-2,TRBJ1-3,.,TGTGCCAGCAGTCGACGGGGATCTGGAAACACCATATATTTT,CASSRRGSGNTIYF
once,TRBV7-9,TRBJ2-3,TRBD2,TGTGCCAGCAGCCCCAGACTAGCGGGAGTATTAAATACGCAGTATTTT,CASSPRLAGVLNTQYF
.,TRBV5-6,TRBJ2-4,.,TGTGCCAGCAGCTTGGAAGGGGACACCAACATTCAGTACTTC,CASSLEGDTNIQYF
.,TRBV27,TRBJ2-2,TRBD1,TGTGCCAGCAGTTTTTCGACAGGGGCCACCGGGGAGCTGTTTTTT,CASSFSTGATGELFF
.,TRBV7-2,TRBJ1-2,.,TGTGCCAGCAGCTTTCCCTCGGGAGATGGCTACACCTTC,CASSFPSGDGYTF
.,TRBV29-1,TRBJ1-2,.,TGCAGCGTTGAGGGTTACGACTATGGCTACACCTTC,CSVEGYDYGYTF
.,TRBV18,TRBJ1-1,.,TGTGCCAGCTCAGGAGGGGGCACTGAAGCTTTCTTT,CASSGGGTEAFF
.,TRBV14,TRBJ1-1,.,TGTGCCAGCAGCCAAGATTGGGACACCACTGAAGCTTTCTTT,CASSQDWDTTEAFF
.,TRBV5-4,TRBJ2-7,TRBD2,TGTGCCAGCAGCTACCGGGAGGTAGCGCGGGAGCAGTACTTC,CASSYREVAREQYF
.,TRBV7-9,TRBJ2-1,TRBD1,TGTGCCAGCAGTTACTCAGGACAGGGGGCAGGCGAGCAGTTCTTC,CASSYSGQGAGEQFF
.,TRBV19,TRBJ2-1,TRBD2,TGTGCCAGTGGGAGGGGAAATGAGCAGTTCTTC,CASGRGNEQFF
.,TRBV5-1,TRBJ2-7,.,TGCGCCAGCAGCTTGGAACCCCCCAAGGGCGCCTACGAGCAGTACTTC,CASSLEPPKGAYEQYF
.,TRBV5-6,TRBJ2-7,.,TGTGCCAGCAGCTTGGGGGGGACGTTAGCCTACGAGCAGTACTTC,CASSLGGTLAYEQYF
.,TRBV5-1,TRBJ2-7,.,TGCGCCAGTACAGGTCCAACTACTTACGAGCAGTACTTC,CASTGPTTYEQYF
.,TRBV29-1,TRBJ2-2,.,TGCAGCGTTGTACCCGAGAACACCGGGGAGCTGTTTTTT,CSVVPENTGELFF
.,TRBV7-2,TRBJ1-3,.,TGTGCCAGCAGCTCCTCGACGGTCACTGGAAACACCATATATTTT,CASSSSTVTGNTIYF
.,TRBV4-1,TRBJ2-1,.,TGCGCCAGCAGCCCCTCCGAGAACGGACGGAACAATGAGCAGTTCTTC,CASSPSENGRNNEQFF
.,TRBV9,TRBJ2-7,.,TGTGCCAGCAGCTTTGGCGACAAGGCCTACGAGCAGTACTTC,CASSFGDKAYEQYF
.,TRBV10-2,TRBJ1-5,TRBD1,TGCGCCAGCAGTGTACAGGGGGCCAGGTCCCAGCATTTT,CASSVQGARSQHF
.,TRBV4-3,TRBJ1-1,.,TGCGCCAGCAGCCAAGCTGAAGGGGTCACTGAAGCTTTCTTT,CASSQAEGVTEAFF
.,TRBV7-9,TRBJ2-7,.,TGTGCCAGCAGCCGGGGACTCCCCTACGAGCAGTACTTC,CASSRGLPYEQYF
.,TRBV6-1,TRBJ2-7,.,TGTGCCAGCAGGGCAGACACTTTCTACGAGCAGTACTTC,CASRADTFYEQYF
.,TRBV9,TRBJ2-1,.,TGTGCCAGCAGCGTAGGTGGGAGGCTGTCTAATGAGCAGTTCTTC,CASSVGGRLSNEQFF
.,TRBV5-5,TRBJ2-7,.,TGTGCCAGCAGCCTAGGCGGACCCTACTACGAGCAGTACTTC,CASSLGGPYYEQYF
.,TRBV19,TRBJ2-2,.,TGTGCCAGTAGTACCAGTACGAACACCGGGGAGCTGTTTTTT,CASSTSTNTGELFF
.,TRBV27,TRBJ2-7,.,TGTGCCAGCAGTTTAACGGGCCTCGAGCAGTACTTC,CASSLTGLEQYF
.,TRBV6-6,TRBJ2-2,TRBD1,TGTGCCAGCAGTGGGACAGGCCTGAGGGAGCTGTTTTTT,CASSGTGLRELFF
.,TRBV7-9,TRBJ2-2,TRBD2,TGTGCCAGCAGCTTCAGTAGCGGGGCCGGGGAGCTGTTTTTT,CASSFSSGAGELFF
once,TRBV11-2,TRBJ1-4,.,TGTGCCAGCAGCTTAGAATACTCCGCGACCTCTAATGAAAAACTGTTTTTT,CASSLEYSATSNEKLFF
.,TRBV4-1,TRBJ1-5,.,TGCGCCAGCAGCCAGGCGGACGGGGAAAATCAGCCCCAGCATTTT,CASSQADGENQPQHF
.,TRBV29-1,TRBJ2-1,TRBD2,TGCAGCGGCTTGATTTCCGGGACTAGCGGGGGGTACAATGAGCAGTTCTTC,CSGLISGTSGGYNEQFF
once,TRBV6-5,TRBJ1-2,.,TGTGCCAGCAGTAACCATGGGGTGTTGGACTATGGCTACACCTTC,CASSNHGVLDYGYTF
.,TRBV10-3,TRBJ1-2,.,TGTGCCATCAGGGGGGAGGGCCTCAACTATGGCTACACCTTC,CAIRGEGLNYGYTF
.,TRBV5-4,TRBJ1-2,.,TGTGCCAGCAGCTTGAAAGGGGGCTATGGCTACACCTTC,CASSLKGGYGYTF
.,TRBV13,TRBJ2-1,TRBD2,TGTGCCAGCAGCCCCACGGGGGAGCGGGGTAGTAATGGTGAGCAGTTCTTC,CASSPTGERGSNGEQFF
.,TRBV4-1,TRBJ1-5,TRBD1,TGCGCCAGCAGCCAGAGGCCGGGACAGGGAAGCAATCAGCCCCAGCATTTT,CASSQRPGQGSNQPQHF